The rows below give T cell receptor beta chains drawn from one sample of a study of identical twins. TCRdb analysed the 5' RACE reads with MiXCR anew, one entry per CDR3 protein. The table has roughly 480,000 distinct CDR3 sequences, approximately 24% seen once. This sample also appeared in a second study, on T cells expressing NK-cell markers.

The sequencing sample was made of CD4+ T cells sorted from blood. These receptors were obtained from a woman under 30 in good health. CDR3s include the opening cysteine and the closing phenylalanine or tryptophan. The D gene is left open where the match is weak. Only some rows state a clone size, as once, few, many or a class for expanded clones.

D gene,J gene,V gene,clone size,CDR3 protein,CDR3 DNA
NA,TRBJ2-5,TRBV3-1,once,CASSQDGGGRRETQYF,TGTGCCAGCAGCCAAGATGGAGGAGGTCGGAGAGAGACCCAGTACTTC
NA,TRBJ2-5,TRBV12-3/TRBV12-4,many,CASSSRPNQETQYF,TGTGCCAGCAGTTCTCGACCGAATCAAGAGACCCAGTACTTC
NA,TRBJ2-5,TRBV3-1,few,CASSHRSETQYF,TGTGCCAGCAGCCACAGGTCGGAGACCCAGTACTTC
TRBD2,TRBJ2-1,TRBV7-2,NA,CASSHSSGSFNEQFF,TGTGCCAGCAGCCATTCTAGCGGGAGTTTTAATGAGCAGTTCTTC
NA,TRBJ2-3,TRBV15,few,CATSSQLRTDTQYF,TGTGCCACCAGCAGCCAGCTCCGCACAGATACGCAGTATTTT
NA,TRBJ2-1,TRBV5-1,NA,CASSFSVGGSYNEQFF,TGCGCCAGCAGCTTCTCCGTAGGCGGCTCCTACAATGAGCAGTTCTTC
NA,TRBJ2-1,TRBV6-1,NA,CASSKTGTGGYEQFF,TGTGCCAGCTCAAAGACCGGGACGGGGGGCTATGAGCAGTTCTTC
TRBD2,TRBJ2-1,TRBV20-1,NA,CSARLGAGVVNEQFF,TGCAGTGCTAGGTTAGGGGCGGGAGTCGTCAATGAGCAGTTCTTC
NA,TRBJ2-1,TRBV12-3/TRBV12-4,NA,CASSFRVANEQFF,TGTGCCAGCAGTTTTAGGGTCGCCAATGAGCAGTTCTTC
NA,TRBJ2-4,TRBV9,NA,CASSVSGPPGNIQYF,TGTGCCAGCAGCGTTTCGGGACCCCCGGGAAACATTCAGTACTTC
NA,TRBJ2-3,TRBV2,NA,CASTSAADTQYF,TGTGCCAGCACTTCGGCCGCCGATACGCAGTATTTT
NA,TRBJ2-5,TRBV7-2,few,CASRPDQETQYF,TGTGCCAGCAGGCCAGACCAAGAGACCCAGTACTTC
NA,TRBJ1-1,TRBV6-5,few,CASSYGGTNTEAFF,TGTGCCAGCAGTTATGGCGGCACGAACACTGAAGCTTTCTTT
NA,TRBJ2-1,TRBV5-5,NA,CASSFRGQEGEQFF,TGTGCCAGCAGCTTTCGAGGACAGGAGGGTGAGCAGTTCTTC
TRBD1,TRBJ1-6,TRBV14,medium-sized,CASSIGQGFGSPLHF,TGTGCCAGCAGCATAGGACAGGGGTTTGGGTCACCCCTCCACTTT
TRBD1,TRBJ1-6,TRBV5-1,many,CASSLDWGQGARRRTPLHF,TGCGCCAGCAGCTTGGACTGGGGACAGGGGGCGCGTCGGAGAACACCCCTCCACTTT
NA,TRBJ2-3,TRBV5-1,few,CASSLLEDTQYF,TGCGCCAGCAGCCTCTTAGAAGATACGCAGTATTTT
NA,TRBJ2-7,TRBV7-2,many,CASSLARGSYEQYF,TGTGCCAGCAGCTTAGCGCGGGGATCCTACGAGCAGTACTTC
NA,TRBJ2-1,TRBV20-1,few,CSARPGANNEQFF,TGCAGTGCTAGACCCGGGGCGAACAATGAGCAGTTCTTC
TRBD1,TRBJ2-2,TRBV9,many,CASSVQGASGELFF,TGTGCCAGCAGCGTCCAGGGGGCGTCCGGGGAGCTGTTTTTT
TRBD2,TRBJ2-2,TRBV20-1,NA,CSAPSQRGAPGELFF,TGCAGTGCTCCCTCCCAGCGGGGGGCCCCCGGGGAGCTGTTTTTT
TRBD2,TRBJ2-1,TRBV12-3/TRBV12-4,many,CASSPHPGTSGSYHEQFF,TGTGCCAGCAGTCCCCACCCGGGGACTAGCGGGAGTTACCATGAGCAGTTCTTC
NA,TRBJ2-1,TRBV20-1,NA,CSARETYSNEQFF,TGCAGTGCTAGGGAGACCTATTCTAATGAGCAGTTCTTC